These 15 T cell receptor beta chains originate from one sample sequenced in a study of shared clonotypes between healthy human individuals. Method: immunoSEQ multiplex PCR; TCRdb's copy keeps in-frame clones and lacks some. The repertoire holds some 1.5 million clones, with roughly 95% as singletons. The specimen sequenced was naive CD4+ T cells sorted from blood. Noted subset: CD45RA+ positively selected. Receptors originate from a man younger than 45 in good health.

The rearrangement uses TRBV6-1 and TRBJ1-3, with unresolved D. CDR3 length: 13 amino acids. CDR1 is MNHNS and CDR2 is SASEGT in the germline V gene. V lost 5 bases and J 0 bases, leaving 5 bases between the germline ends. As DNA, the CDR3 is TGTGCCAGCAGTCTATCCTCTGGAAACACCATATATTTT. Protein product: CASSLSSGNTIYF.

V usage is TRBV6-1 and J usage is TRBJ1-5, with unresolved D. The length of the CDR3 is 14 residues. CDR1 is MNHNS and CDR2 is SASEGT in the germline V gene. Trimming removed 8 bases at V and 4 bases at J, with 15 bases between. The CDR3 DNA follows: TGTGCCAGCTCCCAGGACGAAGAGAATCAGCCCCAGCATTTT. Its translation: CASSQDEENQPQHF.

This clone showed up just a few times. This rearrangement joins TRBV28 to TRBJ1-1; D not certain. V was cut by 6 bases and J by 0 bases, with 11 bases left in between. CDR1 and CDR2 (germline): MDHEN, SYDVKM. The CDR3 has 14 amino acids. DNA of the CDR3: TGTGCCAGCAGCACGACGGTCATGAACACTGAAGCTTTCTTT. This sequence encodes CASSTTVMNTEAFF.

This chain links TRBV5-4 with TRBJ1-4, with unresolved D. This CDR3 is 15 amino acids long. The V gene's germline CDR1 is SGHNT and CDR2 YYREEE (reference sequence). V was clipped by 4 bases and J by 2 bases, with 12 bases between them. The CDR3 DNA is TGTGCCAGCAGCATTGGGAGAACGACTAATGAAAAACTGTTTTTT. Translation gives CASSIGRTTNEKLFF.

The chain recombines TRBV28 with TRBJ1-5; D not certain. Germline V CDR1 and CDR2: MDHEN, SYDVKM. There are 11 residues in the CDR3. Trimming removed 5 bases at V and 4 bases at J, with 3 bases between. This CDR3 is CASSHNQPQHF. In nucleotides, the CDR3 is TGTGCCAGCAGTCATAATCAGCCCCAGCATTTT.

The count of this clone is one. The V gene is TRBV11-2, the J gene TRBJ1-3, with a tentative D call TRBD1 (5 bases). The length of the CDR3 is 15 residues. The germline V gene has CDR1 SGHAT and CDR2 FQNNGV. V was pared by 1 base and J by 4 bases, with 11 bases between. CDR3 bases: TGTGCCAGCAGCTTAGGGGGCACAGTGGGAAACACCATATATTTT. It encodes CASSLGGTVGNTIYF.

This clone was detected only once. The chain links TRBV6-1 to TRBJ1-1; D not resolved. The CDR3 is 12 amino acids. The V end was cut by 6 bases, the J end by 3 bases, with 8 bases between. The V gene's germline CDR1 is MNHNS and CDR2 SASEGT. CDR3 DNA sequence: TGTGCCAGCAGCGCAGCGTACACTGAAGCTTTCTTT. This sequence encodes CASSAAYTEAFF.

In this sample, this clone turned up a few times. The chain links TRBV5-1 to TRBJ2-7; TRBD2 aligns across 10 bases. Germline loops: CDR1 SGHRS, CDR2 YFSETQ. The CDR3 extends over 15 amino acids. The junction had 8 bases not matched to a gene; V was cut back by 2 bases and J by 6 bases. This chain's CDR3 is CASSFASGSGGEQYF. In DNA, the CDR3 is TGCGCCAGCAGCTTTGCTAGCGGGAGCGGGGGCGAGCAGTACTTC. Using reference TRBV5-1 and TRBJ2-7 for the parts outside the CDR3, the full variable domain is KAGVTQTPRYLIKTRGQQVTLSCSPISGHRSVSWYQQTPGQGLQFLFEYFSETQRNKGNFPGRFSGRQFSNSRSEMNVSTLELGDSALYLCASSFASGSGGEQYFGPGTRLTVT.

Only one count was recorded for this clone. This chain joins TRBV5-1 and TRBJ1-1; possibly TRBD1 for D (5 bases). With 0 bases removed from V and 0 bases from J, the gap between germline ends came to 9 bases. The germline V gene encodes CDR1 SGHRS and CDR2 YFSETQ. CDR3 length: 15 amino acids. The chain's CDR3 is CASSLAGRLNTEAFF. In DNA, the CDR3 is TGCGCCAGCAGCTTGGCGGGACGGTTGAACACTGAAGCTTTCTTT.

The sample holds one count of this clone. The chain's CDR3 is CATSRGARRETDTQYF. DNA of the CDR3: TGTGCCACCAGCAGAGGGGCCAGGAGGGAGACAGATACGCAGTATTTT. The chain employs TRBV15 and TRBJ2-3; D perhaps matches TRBD2 (6 bases). The CDR3 contains 16 residues. Germline CDR1 reads LNHNV; CDR2 reads YYDKDF (reference sequence). With 1 base removed from V and 3 bases from J, the gap between germline ends came to 14 bases.

The chain combines TRBV10-3 with TRBJ2-2, with unresolved D. The CDR3 length is 14 residues. Germline V gives CDR1 ENHRY, CDR2 SYGVKD. V lost 4 bases and J lost 4, with 10 bases in between. CDR3 loop: CAISVETVTGELFF. For the CDR3, the DNA is TGTGCCATCAGTGTGGAGACTGTCACCGGGGAGCTGTTTTTT.

The V gene is TRBV5-1, the J gene TRBJ2-7; D not resolved. The ends were cut back, 2 bases at V and 0 bases at J, with 12 bases in the middle. The germline V gene encodes CDR1 SGHRS and CDR2 YFSETQ. The CDR3 spans 15 residues. The CDR3 DNA is TGCGCCAGCAGCTTAGGGATTCAAGTCTCCTACGAGCAGTACTTC. The encoded protein is CASSLGIQVSYEQYF.

As DNA, the CDR3 is TGTGCCAGCAGAAGACCGACTACTGAAGCTTTCTTT. Translated, it gives CASRRPTTEAFF. The V gene is TRBV5-8, the J gene TRBJ1-1; D is undetermined. Between the trimmed V and J ends, which lost 5 bases and 5 bases, there was a span of 10 bases. Looked up from germline, CDR1 is SGHTS and CDR2 is YDEGEE. This CDR3 region has 12 residues.

The chain recombines TRBV6-1 with TRBJ1-5, with 10 bases fitting TRBD1. In germline, CDR1 is MNHNS, CDR2 SASEGT. V dropped 5 bases and J dropped 3; count of bases not matched to a gene: 4. The CDR3 has 15 amino acids. CDR3 region: CASSMGQGNNQPQHF. The DNA for the CDR3 is TGTGCCAGCAGTATGGGACAGGGGAACAATCAGCCCCAGCATTTT.

The chain recombines TRBV9 with TRBJ2-7; D is perhaps TRBD1 (6 bases). This CDR3 spans 15 amino acids. Trimming removed 0 bases from V and 6 bases from J, with 16 bases in between. Germline values: CDR1 SGDLS, CDR2 YYNGEE. The CDR3: CASSVASGTLGEQYF. The CDR3 DNA sequence: TGTGCCAGCAGCGTAGCATCCGGGACACTCGGCGAGCAGTACTTC.